This entry lists 28 T cell receptor beta chains sequenced from one sample in a study of blood T cell repertoires in COVID-19. Sequenced by immunoSEQ multiplex PCR; TCRdb stores in-frame clones only, minus some. The table has about 210,000 clones, 89% seen once. The sequenced sample was PBMCs or T cells enriched from blood (not recorded which). All receptors derive from a woman aged 18-30 years who had recovered from COVID-19.

The chain employs TRBV14 and TRBJ2-1; the match to TRBD2 covers 11 bases. Germline loops: CDR1 SGHDN, CDR2 FVKESK. J lost 10 bases, V lost 1 base, and 9 bases had no gene match. The CDR3 spans 16 residues. The CDR3 nucleotides read TGTGCCAGCAGCCAAGCTAGCACTAGCGGGGGCCACGAGCAGTTCTTC. This encodes CASSQASTSGGHEQFF.

The V call is TRBV3-1 (or the pseudogene TRBV3-2), the J call TRBJ2-3; 9 bases align to TRBD2. The CDR3 is 17 residues long. The V gene end was trimmed by 0 bases and the J gene end by 1 base; junction bases not matched to a gene: 5. CDR1 is LGHDT and CDR2 is YNNKEL in the germline V gene (reference sequence). The DNA of the CDR3 is TGTGCCAGCAGCCAAGATCTAATAGCGGGGGGCACAGATACGCAGTATTTT. Residues: CASSQDLIAGGTDTQYF.

This chain connects TRBV25-1 to TRBJ2-1, with D maybe TRBD1 (5 bases). CDR3 size: 15 residues. CDR1 MGHDK and CDR2 SYGVNS come from the germline V gene. The V and J ends lost 3 bases and 3 bases respectively, with 12 bases between them. For the CDR3, the DNA is TGTGCCAGCAGTGACGACAGTGTCGGCTACAATGAGCAGTTCTTC. Its translation is CASSDDSVGYNEQFF.

The V gene is TRBV7-2, the J gene TRBJ2-3; weak D call: TRBD1 (5 bases). Trimming took off 1 base at V and 1 base at J, with 12 bases between the two ends. Germline lookup yields CDR1 SGHTA and CDR2 FQGNSA. CDR3 length: 16 amino acids. DNA of the CDR3: TGTGCCAGCAGCTTAGGGGGCATTCCCCGCACAGATACGCAGTATTTT. Its translation is CASSLGGIPRTDTQYF.

V gene TRBV2 combines with J gene TRBJ1-3, with 8 nucleotides matching TRBD1. CDR1 is SNHLY, CDR2 FYNNEI, per germline. The junction had 11 bases not matched to a gene; V was cut back by 3 bases and J by 4 bases. The CDR3 is made up of 17 amino acids. The CDR3 DNA reads as TGTGCCAGCAGTGAGATACAGGGGGAATCGTACGGAAACACCATATATTTT. Translated: CASSEIQGESYGNTIYF.

For the CDR3, the DNA is TGTGCCAGCAGCCCCACAGTCAACTATGGCTACACCTTC. As protein: CASSPTVNYGYTF. V is TRBV5-6 and J is TRBJ1-2; the D is unclear. The V gene's germline CDR1 is SGHDT and CDR2 YYEEEE. The CDR3 contains 13 residues. Deletions cut 4 bases from V and 2 bases from J, with 9 bases between.

The rearrangement uses TRBV11-2 and TRBJ2-7; the D is unclear. V gave up 1 base and J gave up 2 bases, with 9 bases separating them. This CDR3 has 14 residues. From germline, CDR1 is SGHAT and CDR2 FQNNGV. CDR3 region: CASSLGRVAYEQYF. As DNA, the CDR3 is TGTGCCAGCAGCTTAGGACGGGTAGCCTACGAGCAGTACTTC.

This rearrangement joins TRBV29-1 to TRBJ1-1; 7 bases match TRBD1. The V and J ends lost 4 bases and 4 bases, in that order; junction bases with no gene match: 6. Germline CDR1 SQVTM, CDR2 ANQGSEA. CDR3 size: 13 residues. The CDR3 coding sequence is TGCAGCGTTGCCACAGGGGTGGGCACTGAAGCTTTCTTT. Protein product: CSVATGVGTEAFF.

V is TRBV13 and J is TRBJ1-1; TRBD1 matches at 7 bases. Germline-derived CDR1 and CDR2 are PRHDT and FYEKMQ (reference sequence). This CDR3 spans 14 amino acids. The V gene end was trimmed by 5 bases and the J gene end by 7 bases; junction bases not matched to a gene: 10. The CDR3 DNA reads TGTGCCAGCAGCCCGCGACTTACAGGGGATGAAGCTTTCTTT. Translated, it gives CASSPRLTGDEAFF.

This clone came up once. The chain couples TRBV7-3 to TRBJ2-5, with 11 bases that match TRBD2. This CDR3 has 17 residues. CDR1 and CDR2 from the germline V gene are SGHTA and FQGTGA. The V segment lost 0 bases and the J segment 2 bases; nucleotides outside the gene matches: 5. The CDR3 loop reads CASSLTGSGGAQETQYF. The CDR3 coding sequence is TGTGCCAGCAGCTTAACTGGTAGCGGGGGGGCTCAAGAGACCCAGTACTTC.

The chain uses TRBV5-3 and TRBJ1-6, with D tentatively TRBD1 (5 bases). TRBV5-3 is an ORF for which the function is uncertain. Trimming removed 4 bases at V and 3 bases at J, with 17 bases between. This CDR3 is 17 amino acids long. The CDR3 nucleotides read TGTGCCAGAAGCCAGCCGGGAGGGGAGAACTATAATTCACCCCTCCACTTT. Translation gives CARSQPGGENYNSPLHF.

The chain recombines TRBV19 with TRBJ1-5, with 7 bases matching TRBD1. V lost 4 bases and J lost 3; bases outside the gene matches: 6. CDR3 length: 15 amino acids. Looked up from germline, CDR1 is LNHDA and CDR2 is SQIVND (reference sequence). The CDR3 coding sequence is TGTGCCAGTAGTACAAGGGACAGACTCAATCAGCCCCAGCATTTT. Translation gives CASSTRDRLNQPQHF.

V is TRBV5-1 and J is TRBJ2-3; a possible D gene is TRBD1 (7 bases). The CDR3 is 15 amino acids. The V end was cut by 4 bases, the J end by 2 bases, with 14 bases between. Germline-derived CDR1 and CDR2 are SGHRS and YFSETQ. The CDR3: CASSRRGQDTDTQYF. CDR3 in DNA: TGCGCCAGCAGCCGGAGGGGGCAGGACACAGATACGCAGTATTTT.

The chain carries TRBV25-1 and TRBJ1-4; D unresolved. Germline V gene sequence: CDR1 MGHDK, CDR2 SYGVNS. Trimming removed 1 base from V and 8 bases from J, with 8 bases in between. This CDR3 contains 13 residues. The CDR3 protein is CASSEFYGEKLFF. Here the CDR3 DNA reads TGTGCCAGCAGTGAATTTTACGGGGAAAAACTGTTTTTT.

This chain connects TRBV29-1 to TRBJ2-7, with 11 nucleotides matching TRBD1. Germline CDR1 and CDR2: SQVTM and ANQGSEA. Trimming cost V 4 bases and J 3 bases; bases outside gene matches: 5. This CDR3 spans 14 amino acids. The CDR3 spells CSVALGTGGYEQYF. In DNA form, the CDR3 reads TGCAGCGTTGCCCTCGGGACAGGGGGCTACGAGCAGTACTTC.

The chain has TRBV6-2 or TRBV6-3 and TRBJ2-3; 9 nucleotides line up with TRBD2. The CDR3 is 15 amino acids. The germline V gene has CDR1 MNHEY and CDR2 SVGEGT. The junction had 4 bases not matched to a gene; V was cut back by 2 bases and J by 4 bases. CDR3 amino acids: CASSYEGGGADTQYF. The CDR3 DNA sequence: TGTGCCAGCAGTTACGAGGGCGGGGGGGCAGATACGCAGTATTTT.

This clone came up once. J is TRBJ2-7 and V is TRBV5-1; no clear D gene. This CDR3 is 13 amino acids long. Trimming took 0 bases from V and 2 from J, leaving 6 bases between them. Germline lookup yields CDR1 SGHRS and CDR2 YFSETQ. DNA of the CDR3: TGCGCCAGCAGCTTGGCTGGGCCCTACGAGCAGTACTTC. It yields the protein CASSLAGPYEQYF.

The chain carries TRBV11-2 and TRBJ2-1; TRBD2 is a possible D gene (5 bases). Germline-derived CDR1 and CDR2 are SGHAT and FQNNGV. V dropped 5 bases and J dropped 1 base, with 15 bases sitting between them. The CDR3 consists of 16 residues. The CDR3: CASSLMRRGSYNEQFF. CDR3 DNA sequence: TGTGCCAGCAGCCTCATGAGACGGGGTTCCTACAATGAGCAGTTCTTC.

The chain links TRBV12-5 to TRBJ1-1, with TRBD1 matching over 8 bases. Per the germline V gene, CDR1 is LGHNT and CDR2 is FRNRAP. The V and J ends lost 2 bases and 4 bases, in that order; junction bases with no gene match: 6. This CDR3 has 15 amino acids. The CDR3: CASGLFQGARTEAFF. The CDR3 DNA reads as TGTGCTAGTGGTTTGTTTCAGGGGGCGCGCACTGAAGCTTTCTTT.

The CDR3: CAIFSPNSPLHF. CDR3 DNA: TGTGCCATTTTTTCCCCGAATTCACCCCTCCACTTT. The J gene is TRBJ1-6, the V gene TRBV6-4; D is uncertain. The ends were cut back, 10 bases at V and 7 bases at J, with 11 bases in the middle. The V gene's germline CDR1 is MRHNA and CDR2 SNTAGT. The CDR3 has 12 residues.

The count of this clone is one. This chain connects TRBV7-7 to TRBJ2-7; weak D call: TRBD2 (6 bases). CDR1 and CDR2 (germline): SSHAT, FNYEAQ (reference sequence). This CDR3 region has 15 residues. Trimming pared 4 bases from V and 7 bases from J, leaving 20 bases between. The CDR3 DNA reads as TGTGCCAGCAGCTCAGAACCGGGACTTTTTGGAGAGCAGTACTTC. Its translation is CASSSEPGLFGEQYF.

The CDR3 DNA follows: TGCGCCAGCAGCTTGGGAGCCCTGCGCTCTGGGGCCAACGTCCTGACTTTC. The encoded protein is CASSLGALRSGANVLTF. V usage is TRBV5-1 and J usage is TRBJ2-6; D is unresolved. This CDR3 contains 17 residues. V dropped 0 bases and J dropped 0 bases, with 10 bases sitting between them. CDR1 is SGHRS, CDR2 YFSETQ, per germline.

The CDR3 nucleotides read TGCGCCAGCAGCTGGACGGGGACAATGAACACTGAAGCTTTCTTT. The encoded protein is CASSWTGTMNTEAFF. The rearrangement joins TRBV5-1 to TRBJ1-1; the D gene is possibly TRBD1 (6 bases). Trimming stripped 3 bases from V and 0 bases from J, with 12 bases between. The CDR3 is 15 residues long. Looked up from germline, CDR1 is SGHRS and CDR2 is YFSETQ.

The V gene is TRBV4-1, the J gene TRBJ2-1; no clear D. Trimming removed 5 bases from V and 4 bases from J, with 15 bases in between. The length of the CDR3 is 15 residues. CDR1 is MGHRA, CDR2 YSYEKL, per germline. CDR3 in amino acids: CASSVRHPDYNEQFF. In DNA, the CDR3 is TGCGCCAGCAGCGTTCGACATCCCGATTACAATGAGCAGTTCTTC.

On this clone: Sequence at one end of the junction differs from germline and may be a read error. V is TRBV6-1 and J is TRBJ1-2, with D hard to call. CDR1 and CDR2 from the germline V gene are MNHNS and SASEGT. The CDR3 runs 16 residues. The CDR3 loop reads CASSDNSREIATPLGF. The CDR3 DNA reads TGTGCCAGCAGTGACAATTCTCGCGAGATAGCAACCCCTCTGGGCTTC.

J is TRBJ1-1 and V is TRBV14, with D maybe TRBD1 (5 bases). The CDR3 extends over 17 amino acids. Germline assignment: CDR1 SGHDN and CDR2 FVKESK. V was cut by 0 bases and J by 4 bases, with 18 bases left in between. CDR3 nucleotide sequence: TGTGCCAGCAGCCAAGATGGGGCAGCTCTGAGGAGCACTGAAGCTTTCTTT. Translating it yields CASSQDGAALRSTEAFF.

The rearrangement uses TRBV4-1 and TRBJ1-2; possibly TRBD1 for D (5 bases). Germline V gene lookup returns CDR1 MGHRA and CDR2 YSYEKL. V lost 4 bases and J lost 8, with 17 bases in between. CDR3 length equals 14 residues. The CDR3 loop reads CASSLQRVQGGYTF. The CDR3 DNA follows: TGCGCCAGCAGCCTCCAAAGGGTCCAGGGCGGCTACACCTTC.

This clone appeared a single time. The V call is TRBV19, the J call TRBJ1-4, with 7 bases that match TRBD1. This CDR3 region has 14 residues. In germline, CDR1 is LNHDA, CDR2 SQIVND (reference sequence). V was clipped by 6 bases and J by 5 bases; unmatched bases: 6. CDR3 region: CASSNRGGNEKLFF. The CDR3 coding sequence is TGTGCCAGTAGCAACAGGGGCGGGAATGAAAAACTGTTTTTT.